This T cell receptor beta chain came from a study of blood T cell repertoires in COVID-19. Study background: From T cells, B-cell-depleted T cells, or PBMCs came the material, which was cDNA or gDNA.

How the authors handled the data: The authors estimated nucleated cell counts from reference gene primer amplification. Here immunoSEQ multiplex PCR was the method, and the copy in TCRdb shows in-frame clones only, minus some. D and trimming were read from the DNA, whereas the V and J calls and clone size are those reported in that table. The sample contains approximately 320,000 clones, approximately 85% of which appear only once. This clone was found a few times. The CDR3 is 18 amino acids. Germline V gene data show CDR1 as LGHDT and CDR2 as YNNKEL (reference sequence). V was shortened by 0 bases and J by 0 bases, with 15 bases between the two germline ends.

Sequenced material: peripheral blood. This receptor was taken from a human donor in a cohort sampled during active COVID-19. The chain carries TRBV3-1 (or the pseudogene TRBV3-2) and TRBJ1-5; D unresolved. DNA of the CDR3: TGTGCCAGCAGCCAAGATCGAGGATCAGACCCTAGCAATCAGCCCCAGCATTTT. Amino acids: CASSQDRGSDPSNQPQHF.